The 28 T cell receptor beta chains given below trace back to one sample, sequenced in a study of tumor-infiltrating lymphocytes in primary liver carcinoma. A constant-region primer served to make TCR beta cDNA from roughly 500 ng total RNA. The TCR beta library was amplified through three nested multiplex PCR rounds in a modified ARM-PCR procedure. It was with TRBV1-TRBV30 forward primers and a C-beta reverse primer that the first two PCR rounds were run, at around 11 cycles each. Each CDR3 protein gets one entry after TCRdb re-called the multiplex PCR reads with MiXCR. The table has approximately 330,000 distinct CDR3 sequences, roughly 61% seen once. Extraction also yielded germline DNA, while blood RNA was obtained from unsorted whole blood. Sequencing was carried out using peripheral blood. The receptors come from a middle-aged man with primary liver carcinoma and hepatitis B virus infection.

About this clonotype: The CDR3 does not end in the conserved phenylalanine or tryptophan, so this is likely a read error. The chain combines TRBV12-3 or TRBV12-4 with TRBJ2-7, with D perhaps matching TRBD1 or TRBD2 (5 bases each). This CDR3 is built from 14 residues. Trimming stripped 0 bases from V and 6 bases from J, with 12 bases between. CDR3 amino acids: CASSLAEGLLEQYL. CDR3 coding DNA: TGTGCCAGCAGTTTAGCCGAGGGGTTACTCGAGCAGTACTTA.

As regards this clonotype: This may be a read error: a much more frequent sequence differs by one nucleotide. J is TRBJ1-6 and V is TRBV12-3 or TRBV12-4; tentatively, D is TRBD1 (5 bases). This CDR3 has 14 amino acids. The CDR3 DNA follows: TGTGCCATCAGTCACTCGACTTGGGGGGCACCCCTCCACTTT. Encoded protein: CAISHSTWGAPLHF.

With regard to this clonotype: The germline gene is not matched at one end of the junction; a read error may be the cause. This sequence joins TRBV29-1 and TRBJ2-3, with D possibly being TRBD2 (5 bases). CDR3 length equals 17 residues. Per the germline V gene, CDR1 is SQVTM and CDR2 is ANQGSEA. CDR3 residues: CSVEDFLTTKLADTQYF. In nucleotides, the CDR3 is TGCAGCGTTGAAGATTTTTTGACTACTAAACTGGCAGATACGCAGTATTTC.

Many counts were recorded for this clonotype. The chain carries TRBV4-1 and TRBJ2-7; 12 nucleotides line up with TRBD2. The CDR3 loop spans 16 amino acids. Germline CDR1 reads MGHRA; CDR2 reads YSYEKL. V gave up 1 base and J gave up 3 bases; unmatched junction bases: 4. Written as DNA, the CDR3 is TGCGCCAGCAGCCAAGTTCTAGCGGGAGGGGACTACGAGCAGTACTTC. Translated, it gives CASSQVLAGGDYEQYF.

The rearrangement uses TRBV5-1 and TRBJ2-7; no definite D call. In germline, CDR1 is SGHRS, CDR2 YFSETQ. CDR3 length: 11 residues. V shed 4 bases and J shed 9 bases, with 11 bases lying between them. The CDR3 protein is CASSQDRWQYF. CDR3 nucleotides: TGCGCCAGCAGCCAAGACCGATGGCAGTACTTC. The full variable domain, completed using reference TRBV5-1 and TRBJ2-7, is KAGVTQTPRYLIKTRGQQVTLSCSPISGHRSVSWYQQTPGQGLQFLFEYFSETQRNKGNFPGRFSGRQFSNSRSEMNVSTLELGDSALYLCASSQDRWQYFGPGTRLTVT.

The chain uses TRBV28 and TRBJ2-5; 9 bases align to TRBD2. The germline V gene has CDR1 MDHEN and CDR2 SYDVKM. After removal of 8 bases from V and 3 bases from J, the junction contained 7 bases not matched to a gene. The CDR3 sequence is 14 residues long. The chain's CDR3 is CASLGASGKETQYF. As DNA, the CDR3 is TGTGCCAGCCTGGGGGCTAGCGGGAAAGAGACCCAGTACTTC.

Concerning this clonotype itself: A junction boundary mismatches the germline segment, possibly from a read error. CDR3: CSGRSGGSYNEQSF. The CDR3 nucleotides read TGCAGCGGAAGAAGCGGGGGCTCCTACAACGAGCAGTCCTTC. V gene TRBV29-1 combines with J gene TRBJ2-1; 8 positions match TRBD2. CDR1 SQVTM and CDR2 ANQGSEA come from the germline V gene. This CDR3 is built from 14 residues.

This clonotype was seen a handful of times. The CDR3 protein is CASSFFVLTGELFF. CDR3 in DNA: TGTGCCAGCAGTTTTTTTGTATTGACCGGGGAGCTGTTTTTT. This chain joins TRBV6-2 or TRBV6-3 and TRBJ2-2; D gene ambiguous. Trimming took off 4 bases at V and 5 bases at J, with 11 bases between the two ends. The CDR3 is 14 residues long. In germline, CDR1 is MNHEY, CDR2 SVGEGT.

Concerning this clonotype itself: Since a much larger clone is just one base distant, this may be a read error. This CDR3 fails to terminate in the conserved phenylalanine or tryptophan, so it likely reflects a read error. V and J are TRBV12-3 or TRBV12-4 and TRBJ2-1; D is undetermined. The length of the CDR3 is 14 residues. V lost 0 bases and J 6 bases, leaving 9 bases between the germline ends. The CDR3 protein is CASSLAGWRNEQFL. The CDR3 bases are TGTGCCAGCAGTTTAGCGGGATGGCGCAATGAGCAGTTCCTC.

This clonotype appeared a few times. The chain links TRBV30 to TRBJ2-7; D is unresolved. V was shortened by 3 bases and J by 2 bases, with 5 bases between the two germline ends. This CDR3 is built from 11 residues. CDR1 and CDR2 (germline): GTSNPN, SVGIG (reference sequence). CDR3 region: CAWSAAYEQYF. The CDR3, as DNA: TGTGCCTGGAGCGCCGCCTACGAGCAGTACTTC.

On this clonotype itself: It may be a read error: a sequence one base away is much more abundant. This chain joins TRBV10-3 and TRBJ2-7; no firm D call. CDR3 length: 13 residues. Germline CDR1 is ENHRY and CDR2 is SYGVKD. V lost 2 bases to trimming and J lost 6 bases, with 11 bases between them. The CDR3 spells CAISEDKVSEQYF. Here the CDR3 DNA reads TGTGCCATCAGTGAGGACAAGGTCTCCGAGCAGTACTTC.

The CDR3 nucleotides are TGTGCCAGCAGTGAAAGTTGCAACGGGAGGCAGTTCTTC. This sequence encodes CASSESCNGRQFF. The chain links TRBV6-1 to TRBJ2-1, with D possibly TRBD2 on 6 matching bases. Germline CDR1 MNHNS, CDR2 SASEGT. CDR3 length equals 13 residues. Trimming removed 2 bases at V and 12 bases at J, with 14 bases between.

The sample holds many counts of this clonotype. CDR3 in DNA: TGTGCCATCAGTCGGACTAGCGGGAGGGCCAACGAGCAGTACTTC. It translates to CAISRTSGRANEQYF. The gene calls are TRBV10-3 and TRBJ2-7, with 15 positions matching TRBD2. The CDR3 is 15 amino acids. V was clipped by 5 bases and J by 5 bases; unmatched bases: 4. Germline lookup yields CDR1 ENHRY and CDR2 SYGVKD.

This clonotype has more than one count but fewer than ten. Written as DNA, the CDR3 is TGTGCCAGCAGGTCCCCGTTACTTGGTGGCTACACCTTC. Its translation: CASRSPLLGGYTF. V and J are TRBV6-1 and TRBJ1-2; D unclear. V was shortened by 6 bases and J by 7 bases, with 15 bases between the two germline ends. This CDR3 spans 13 amino acids. Germline CDR1 MNHNS, CDR2 SASEGT.

Of note for this clonotype: As the CDR3 is not closed by the conserved phenylalanine or tryptophan, this likely results from a read error. This chain joins TRBV10-3 and TRBJ1-5, with 10 nucleotides matching TRBD1. The length of the CDR3 is 15 residues. Germline loops: CDR1 ENHRY, CDR2 SYGVKD. DNA for the CDR3: TGTGGCATCAGTCGCGGACAGGGGGTGGCCCAGCCCCAGCATCTT. Encoded protein: CGISRGQGVAQPQHL.

This chain uses TRBV21-1 with TRBJ1-5; the DNA was not compared with TRBD1, the D call given in the table. TRBV21-1 is annotated as a pseudogene. The CDR3 runs 19 residues. The CDR3 spells CASSVPISGTLYSNQPQHF. As DNA, the CDR3 is TGTGCCAGCAGCGTTCCGATATCCGGGACCCTATATAGCAATCAGCCCCAGCATTTT.

In the case of this clonotype: A clone one base away is much larger, so this may be a read error. V and J are TRBV6-1 and TRBJ2-2, with D unclear. The V and J ends lost 4 bases and 5 bases respectively, with 5 bases between them. Germline CDR1 reads MNHNS; CDR2 reads SASEGT. This CDR3 spans 12 amino acids. The CDR3, as DNA: TGTGCCAGCAGTGTGACAACCGGGGAGCTGTTTTTT. Residues: CASSVTTGELFF.

The genes are TRBV2 and TRBJ2-7; the D gene is possibly TRBD1 (6 bases). Germline assignment: CDR1 SNHLY and CDR2 FYNNEI. This CDR3 contains 15 residues. The V end was cut by 7 bases, the J end by 3 bases, with 19 bases between. CDR3 DNA: TGTGCCAGCACTGTAGGGGACATATTTTTCTACGAGCAGTACTTC. Its translation: CASTVGDIFFYEQYF.

The chain joins TRBV5-5 to TRBJ1-1; unclear D gene. The CDR3 sequence is 15 residues long. Germline V gene lookup returns CDR1 SGHKS and CDR2 YYEKEE (reference sequence). V lost 1 base and J 0 bases, leaving 10 bases between the germline ends. CDR3 coding DNA: TGTGCCAGCAGCTTGCCCATTTCTATGAACACTGAAGCTTTCTTT. Translating it yields CASSLPISMNTEAFF. Filled out from reference TRBV5-5 and TRBJ1-1, the complete variable domain reads DAGVTQSPTHLIKTRGQQVTLRCSPISGHKSVSWYQQVLGQGPQFIFQYYEKEERGRGNFPDRFSARQFPNYSSELNVNALLLGDSALYLCASSLPISMNTEAFFGQGTRLTVV.

This clonotype was seen repeatedly, ten times or more. This chain joins TRBV6-2 or TRBV6-3 and TRBJ2-1; 13 positions agree with TRBD2. The CDR3 is 15 amino acids. CDR1 is MNHEY and CDR2 is SVGEGT in the germline V gene. V lost 5 bases and J lost 7; bases outside the gene matches: 5. This CDR3 reads CASSPPGLAGNEQFF. CDR3 DNA: TGTGCCAGCAGTCCACCGGGACTAGCGGGAAATGAGCAGTTCTTC.

This clonotype was observed at least ten times. The chain employs TRBV12-3 or TRBV12-4 and TRBJ2-5; D is possibly TRBD1 or TRBD2 (5 bases each). The V end was cut by 3 bases, the J end by 5 bases, with 13 bases between. The length of the CDR3 is 14 residues. The CDR3 reads CASSLRGDGETQYF. The CDR3 nucleotides read TGTGCCAGCAGTTTGAGAGGGGATGGGGAGACCCAGTACTTC.

In regard to this clonotype: A much larger clone is a single base away; this may be a read error. The chain couples TRBV5-5 to TRBJ2-2, with no clear D. CDR1 SGHKS and CDR2 YYEKEE come from the germline V gene (reference sequence). The CDR3 is made up of 13 amino acids. The CDR3 region is CVSSRELTPELFF. In DNA form, the CDR3 reads TGTGTCAGCAGTCGTGAGCTTACGCCGGAGCTGTTTTTT.

Notes on this clonotype: A read error may be the cause here, since a much bigger clone is one base away. The rearrangement links TRBV12-3 or TRBV12-4 to TRBJ2-1; 7 nucleotides agree with TRBD2. The CDR3 runs to 15 residues. CDR3 nucleotides: TGTGTCAGCAGTAGTCCGGCGGGAGACCACAATGAGCAGTTCTTC. Its translation: CVSSSPAGDHNEQFF.

A remark on this clonotype: A much larger clone sits a single nucleotide away, making a read error possible. This chain connects TRBV28 to TRBJ1-5, with D hard to call. Germline CDR1 and CDR2: MDHEN and SYDVKM. The CDR3 sequence is 14 residues long. CDR3 region: CAGSLSGINQPQHF. CDR3 nucleotide sequence: TGTGCCGGCAGTTTATCCGGGATCAATCAGCCCCAGCATTTT. The full variable domain, in which reference TRBV28 and TRBJ1-5 provide the parts outside the CDR3, is DVKVTQSSRYLVKRTGEKVFLECVQDMDHENMFWYRQDPGLGLRLIYFSYDVKMKEKGDIPEGYSVSREKKERFSLILESASTNQTSMYLCAGSLSGINQPQHFGDGTRLSIL.

Remarks on this clonotype: The conserved closing phenylalanine or tryptophan is absent in this CDR3, likely reflecting a read error. This chain uses TRBV11-2 with TRBJ2-2, with D hard to call. The germline gives CDR1 SGHAT, CDR2 FQNNGV. The CDR3 consists of 12 residues. The ends were cut back, 9 bases at V and 10 bases at J, with 15 bases in the middle. The CDR3 coding sequence is TGTGCCAGTACCAGAACCCTAGAGGAGCTGTTTTAT. Translating it yields CASTRTLEELFY.

On this clonotype itself: Its ends do not fully match the called genes, so a read error is possible. The chain uses TRBV11-2 and TRBJ2-3; D not certain. Germline V gives CDR1 SGHAT, CDR2 FQNNGV. The CDR3 contains 15 residues. CDR3: CAISLWLEPTDTQYF. Here the CDR3 DNA reads TGTGCCATCAGCTTATGGCTAGAGCCCACAGATACGCAGTATTTT.

This clonotype appeared many times. The rearrangement joins TRBV6-5 to TRBJ2-5, with 12 bases that match TRBD2. Germline loops: CDR1 MNHEY, CDR2 SVGAGI. This CDR3 region has 17 residues. V shed 5 bases and J 5 bases; nucleotides not matched to a gene: 12. The CDR3 loop is CASSTPTTSGSVETQYF. The CDR3 DNA sequence: TGTGCCAGCAGTACCCCTACGACTAGCGGGAGTGTTGAGACCCAGTACTTC.

This clonotype came up many times. The chain links TRBV14 to TRBJ2-2; D is tentatively TRBD1 or TRBD2 (5 bases each). Germline V CDR1 and CDR2: SGHDN, FVKESK. The germline V and J ends were trimmed by 0 bases and 5 bases, with 10 bases remaining between them. The CDR3 is made up of 15 amino acids. The CDR3 DNA sequence: TGTGCCAGCAGCCAAGAGAGGGGATGGACCGGGGAGCTGTTTTTT. It is translated as CASSQERGWTGELFF. The entire variable domain, with the rest obtained from reference TRBV14 and TRBJ2-2, is as follows: EAGVTQFPSHSVIEKGQTVTLRCDPISGHDNLYWYRRVMGKEIKFLLHFVKESKQDESGMPNNRFLAERTGGTYSTLKVQPAELEDSGVYFCASSQERGWTGELFFGEGSRLTVL.